This TCR beta chain was sequenced during a study of post-analysis software for immune sequencing data. CDR1 is DFQATT, CDR2 SNEGSKA, per germline (reference sequence). V lost 3 bases and J lost 8; bases outside the gene matches: 7. The CDR3 consists of 13 residues. The study, taken as a whole, reports: Multiple sclerosis was associated with a significant reduction in normalized Chao1 diversity relative to controls. Five or six TRBV segments, TRBV5-6, TRBV5-1 and TRBV20-1 among them, were found more frequent in patients than controls.

Unique-molecular-identifier-tagged TCR beta cDNA libraries were used. Input amounts of 1 to 10 million T cells were used. These gave about 500,000 cDNA molecules, so each molecule approximated one T cell. From the PCR reads, TCRdb called clonotypes with MiXCR, one entry per CDR3 protein. Of roughly 700,000 distinct CDR3 sequences listed, 30% are singletons. In this sample, this clonotype turned up a few times. Its antigen is unknown. The source material was blood. The origin of this receptor is a girl under 18 with multiple sclerosis. The J gene is TRBJ1-2, the V gene TRBV20-1; 9 bases are shared with TRBD1. CDR3 DNA sequence: TGCAGTGCTAGCCTAGACAGGGGGTTCGGCTACACCTTC. This codes for CSASLDRGFGYTF.